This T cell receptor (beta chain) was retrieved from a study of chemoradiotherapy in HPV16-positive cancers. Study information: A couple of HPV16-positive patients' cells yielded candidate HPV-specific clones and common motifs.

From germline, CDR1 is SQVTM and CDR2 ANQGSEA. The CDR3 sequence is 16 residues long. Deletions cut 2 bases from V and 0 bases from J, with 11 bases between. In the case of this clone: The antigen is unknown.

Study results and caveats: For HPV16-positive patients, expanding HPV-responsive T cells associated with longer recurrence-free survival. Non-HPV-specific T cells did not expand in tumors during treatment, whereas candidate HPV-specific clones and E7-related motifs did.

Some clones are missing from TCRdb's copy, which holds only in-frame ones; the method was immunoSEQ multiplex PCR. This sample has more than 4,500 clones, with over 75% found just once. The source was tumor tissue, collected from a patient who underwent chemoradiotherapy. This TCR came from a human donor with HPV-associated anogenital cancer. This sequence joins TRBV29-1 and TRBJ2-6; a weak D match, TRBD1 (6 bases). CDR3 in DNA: TGCAGCGTTGAAAGGGACACCGACTCTGGGGCCAACGTCCTGACTTTC. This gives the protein CSVERDTDSGANVLTF.